The rows below give T cell receptor beta chains drawn from one sample of a study of PD-L1 blockade in urothelial cancer. Sequencing was performed with immunoSEQ multiplex PCR; in TCRdb, only in-frame clones are kept and a portion is missing. The sample consists of 30,000 to 40,000 clones, around four fifths of them appearing once. The sample here was PBMCs, taken around atezolizumab (anti-PD-L1) treatment. The receptors here all came from a man older than 75 with urothelial cancer. The CDR3 runs from the conserved cysteine through the conserved F or W. A D gene is named only where the DNA matches it firmly. Clone size is given for some rows only: seen once, a few or many times, or a class if the clone is expanded.

v_gene	d_gene	j_gene	abundance	CDR3nt	CDR3aa
TRBV9	-	TRBJ1-5	few	TGTGCCAGCAGCGTAGTGGCGGAGGGTGAACCCCAGCATTTT	CASSVVAEGEPQHF
TRBV28	-	TRBJ1-1	-	TGTGCCAGCAGTTTAGAGGATCGGGGCACTGAAGCTTTCTTT	CASSLEDRGTEAFF
TRBV5-4	-	TRBJ2-1	-	TGTGCCAGCAGCCCTTCGGTCAAACAGTACAATGAGCAGTTCTTC	CASSPSVKQYNEQFF
TRBV6-5	-	TRBJ1-5	-	TGTGCCAGCAGTTACTCGGGCAGAAATCAGCCCCAGCATTTT	CASSYSGRNQPQHF
TRBV5-4	-	TRBJ2-7	-	TGTGCCAGCAGCGGTGGGCCACTCAGCTCCTACGAGCAGTACTTC	CASSGGPLSSYEQYF
TRBV29-1	-	TRBJ1-1	-	TGCAGCGCTCAGGGCCTGAACACTGAAGCTTTCTTT	CSAQGLNTEAFF
TRBV7-9	TRBD1	TRBJ1-2	once	TGTGCCAGCAGTCAAAACCTCGGACAGGGCCATGGCTACACCTTC	CASSQNLGQGHGYTF
TRBV5-6	TRBD1	TRBJ1-1	-	TGTGCCAGCAGCTTGGCCGGACAGGGGAGGATTAGCACTGAAGCTTTCTTT	CASSLAGQGRISTEAFF
TRBV19	-	TRBJ2-3	once	TGTGCCAGTAGTATGGAAAACGGGATCACAGATACGCAGTATTTT	CASSMENGITDTQYF
TRBV4-1	TRBD2	TRBJ2-1	-	TGCGCCAGCAGCCGGGAGGGTCTGTACAATGAGCAGTTCTTC	CASSREGLYNEQFF
TRBV5-1	-	TRBJ1-1	once	TGCGCCAGCAGCTTGACACGAATGAACACTGAAGCTTTCTTT	CASSLTRMNTEAFF
TRBV6-5	TRBD1	TRBJ2-1	-	TGTGCCAGCAGAGCCGACAGGGGGTCTTACAATGAGCAGTTCTTC	CASRADRGSYNEQFF
TRBV19	TRBD2	TRBJ2-1	once	TGTGCCAGTAGTCCACTCAGTAGCGGGGGATCCTACAATGAGCAGTTCTTC	CASSPLSSGGSYNEQFF
TRBV5-6	-	TRBJ2-7	-	TGTGCCAGCAGCTTGGATCGGGGATACGAGCAGTACTTC	CASSLDRGYEQYF
TRBV11-3	-	TRBJ2-3	-	TGTGCCAGCAGCCGAGGGGGGGGATACACAGATACGCAGTATTTT	CASSRGGGYTDTQYF
TRBV7-2	-	TRBJ2-5	-	TGTGCCAGCAGCGTGGCGGGCAGTTTAGTCCAAGAGACCCAGTACTTC	CASSVAGSLVQETQYF